The rows below give T cell receptor beta chains drawn from one sample of a study of post-analysis software for immune sequencing data. TCRdb independently ran MiXCR on the PCR reads; one entry per CDR3 protein. The sample includes 600,000 to 750,000 distinct CDR3 sequences, roughly three fifths of them seen just once. Source material: blood. These receptors were collected from a girl aged 2 to 10 with multiple sclerosis. Both conserved end residues are part of each CDR3. The order of the fields is clone size, V gene, D gene, J gene, CDR3 DNA, CDR3 protein. D genes are given only for firm matches. Part of the rows lack a size; the others show once, few, many or a class for expanded clones.

NA	TRBV3-1	TRBD2	TRBJ2-7	TGTGCCAGCAGCCTCAGCGGGACGGTTCACGAGCAGTACTTC	CASSLSGTVHEQYF
few	TRBV11-2	NA	TRBJ2-1	TGTGCCAGCAGTGGGGCTGCAAATGAGCAGTTCTTC	CASSGAANEQFF
NA	TRBV7-8	TRBD1	TRBJ2-7	TGTACCAGCAGCTCCGGGACAGACTCCTACGAGCAGTACTTC	CTSSSGTDSYEQYF
NA	TRBV30	TRBD2	TRBJ2-5	TGTGCCTGGAGACGGGGAGGGAATGAGCAGTACTTC	CAWRRGGNEQYF
many	TRBV5-1	TRBD2	TRBJ2-1	TGTGCCAGCAGCTTAGCGGGGGGGCGCAATGAGCAGTTCTTC	CASSLAGGRNEQFF
NA	TRBV12-3/TRBV12-4	NA	TRBJ2-7	TGTGCCAGCAGTAAGGCTGACGAGCAGTACTTC	CASSKADEQYF
few	TRBV7-2	TRBD2	TRBJ2-5	TGTGCCAGCAGCTCGGGACTAGCTTTGGAGACCCAGTACTTC	CASSSGLALETQYF
NA	TRBV4-3	NA	TRBJ2-4	TGCGCCAGCAGCCAAGATCGATCGATAGGGCTAGCCAAAAACATTCAGTACTTC	CASSQDRSIGLAKNIQYF
NA	TRBV7-2	NA	TRBJ2-7	TGTGCCAGCAGCTTTGAGGGGAAGCGCGAGCAGTACTTC	CASSFEGKREQYF
NA	TRBV5-6	NA	TRBJ2-3	TGTGCCAGCAGCAACGGGGGGCCCACAGATACGCAGTATTTT	CASSNGGPTDTQYF
NA	TRBV5-5	NA	TRBJ2-3	TGTGCCAGCAGCGAGGGGGGGTTGAATACGCAGTATTTT	CASSEGGLNTQYF
NA	TRBV20-1	TRBD2	TRBJ2-3	TGCAGTGCTGCCGGGACTAGCGGGAGGAGGGGGACAGATACGCAGTATTTT	CSAAGTSGRRGTDTQYF
few	TRBV3-1	TRBD2	TRBJ2-3	TGTGCCAGCAGCCAAGATCGGCTAGCGGGAGATACGCAGTATTTT	CASSQDRLAGDTQYF
once	TRBV15	NA	TRBJ1-6	TGTGCCACCAGCAGAGATCAAGGAGCAGGCCCCAATTCACCCCTCCACTTT	CATSRDQGAGPNSPLHF
many	TRBV7-2	NA	TRBJ2-5	TGTGCCAGCAGCTTAGCGGGGCGAGAGACCCAGTACTTC	CASSLAGRETQYF
NA	TRBV15	NA	TRBJ2-5	TGTGCCACCAGCAGAGATCAGGGGTCCCAAGAGACCCAGTACTTC	CATSRDQGSQETQYF
NA	TRBV19	TRBD1	TRBJ2-3	TGTGCCAGTACAGGCAGGGGGATTACAGATACGCAGTATTTT	CASTGRGITDTQYF
NA	TRBV9	NA	TRBJ1-6	TGTGCCAGCAGCCCCTGGGGGACTTATCAGCCCCTCCACTTT	CASSPWGTYQPLHF
NA	TRBV12-3/TRBV12-4	NA	TRBJ2-3	TGTGCCAGCAGCCTCCCCGGGAGAGATACGCAGTATTTT	CASSLPGRDTQYF
NA	TRBV29-1	NA	TRBJ1-1	TGCAGCGTTGTCAATCCGGGGCGGGTCACTGAAGCTTTCTTT	CSVVNPGRVTEAFF
few	TRBV7-9	NA	TRBJ2-6	TGTGCCAGCAGCAACCTCGCCGCGGGGGCCAACGTCCTGACTTTC	CASSNLAAGANVLTF
few	TRBV29-1	NA	TRBJ1-2	TGCAGCGTTGATGTTCCAGGCTCTACTAACTATGGCTACACCTTC	CSVDVPGSTNYGYTF
NA	TRBV12-3/TRBV12-4	NA	TRBJ1-2	TGTGCCAGCACCCTGGGGGCGGAAAACTATGGCTACACCTTC	CASTLGAENYGYTF
few	TRBV20-1	NA	TRBJ1-5	TGCAGTGCTAGAGAAGGGGGGAAGCCCCAGCATTTT	CSAREGGKPQHF
few	TRBV7-9	NA	TRBJ2-5	TGTGCCAGCAGCTTAGCGCTGGGCGGAGTACTAACCCAAGAGACCCAGTACTTC	CASSLALGGVLTQETQYF
NA	TRBV12-3/TRBV12-4	NA	TRBJ1-2	TGTGCCAGCAGTTTTGGGATACAGCATGGCTACACCTTC	CASSFGIQHGYTF
few	TRBV20-1	TRBD2	TRBJ2-5	TGCAGTGCTAGAAAGGGACTAGCGGGGGGGAACCAAGAGACCCAGTACTTC	CSARKGLAGGNQETQYF
NA	TRBV19	TRBD2	TRBJ2-3	TGTGCCAGTAGTTTTACAGCGGGGGATCATGGAGATACGCAGTATTTT	CASSFTAGDHGDTQYF